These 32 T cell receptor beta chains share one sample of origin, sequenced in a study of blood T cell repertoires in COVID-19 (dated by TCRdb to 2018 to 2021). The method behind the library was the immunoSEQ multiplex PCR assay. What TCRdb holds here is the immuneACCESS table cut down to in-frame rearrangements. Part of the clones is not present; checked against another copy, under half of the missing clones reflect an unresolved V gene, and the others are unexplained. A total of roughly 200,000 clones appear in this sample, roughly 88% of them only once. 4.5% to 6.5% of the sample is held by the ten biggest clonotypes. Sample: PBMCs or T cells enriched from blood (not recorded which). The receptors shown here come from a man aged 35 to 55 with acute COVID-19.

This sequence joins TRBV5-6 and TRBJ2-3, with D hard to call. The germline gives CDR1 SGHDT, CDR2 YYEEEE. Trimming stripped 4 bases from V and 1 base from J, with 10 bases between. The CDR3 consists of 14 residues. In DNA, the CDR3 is TGTGCCAGCAGCCCCTTAGCTGGCACAGATACGCAGTATTTT. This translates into CASSPLAGTDTQYF.

CDR3: CASSPRQPQHF. The CDR3 nucleotides are TGTGCCAGCAGTCCCAGGCAGCCCCAGCATTTT. This chain joins TRBV28 and TRBJ1-5, with D uncertain. Per the germline V gene, CDR1 is MDHEN and CDR2 is SYDVKM. CDR3 size: 11 residues. The V end lost 5 bases, the J end lost 7 bases, and 6 bases lay between the germline ends.

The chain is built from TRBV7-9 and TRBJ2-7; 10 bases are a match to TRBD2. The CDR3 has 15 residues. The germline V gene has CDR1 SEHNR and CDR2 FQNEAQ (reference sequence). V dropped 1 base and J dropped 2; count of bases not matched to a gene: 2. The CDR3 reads CASSLGTSGTYEQYF. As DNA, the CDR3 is TGTGCCAGCAGCTTAGGGACTAGCGGAACCTACGAGCAGTACTTC.

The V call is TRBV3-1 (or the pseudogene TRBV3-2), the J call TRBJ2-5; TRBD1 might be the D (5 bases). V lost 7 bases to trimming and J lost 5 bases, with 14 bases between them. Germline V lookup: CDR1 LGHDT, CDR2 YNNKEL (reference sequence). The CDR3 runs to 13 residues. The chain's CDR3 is CASTLTGRETQYF. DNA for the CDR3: TGTGCCAGCACCTTAACAGGAAGGGAGACCCAGTACTTC.

CDR3: CAIREQGSGNTIYF. The CDR3 DNA sequence: TGTGCCATCAGAGAACAGGGGTCTGGAAACACCATATATTTT. The chain combines TRBV10-3 with TRBJ1-3; 7 nucleotides match TRBD1. Per germline, CDR1 ENHRY and CDR2 SYGVKD. The J segment lost 1 base and the V segment lost 6 bases, leaving 3 bases of the junction unmatched. This CDR3 contains 14 residues.

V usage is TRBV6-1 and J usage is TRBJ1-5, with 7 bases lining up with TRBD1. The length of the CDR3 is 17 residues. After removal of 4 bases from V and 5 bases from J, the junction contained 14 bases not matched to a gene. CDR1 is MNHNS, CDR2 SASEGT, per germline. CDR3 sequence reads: CASSGRQGRRGHQPQHF. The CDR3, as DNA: TGTGCCAGCAGTGGACGCCAGGGAAGGAGGGGGCATCAGCCCCAGCATTTT.

The chain's CDR3 is CASSLYSPGLGAEKLFF. CDR3 coding DNA: TGTGCCAGCAGCCTATACTCGCCGGGACTCGGGGCTGAAAAACTGTTTTTT. V and J are TRBV14 and TRBJ1-4; TRBD1 is a possible D gene (5 bases). From germline, CDR1 is SGHDN and CDR2 FVKESK. V lost 4 bases and J lost 7, with 22 bases in between. CDR3 size: 17 residues. The entire variable domain, with the rest obtained from reference TRBV14 and TRBJ1-4, is as follows: EAGVTQFPSHSVIEKGQTVTLRCDPISGHDNLYWYRRVMGKEIKFLLHFVKESKQDESGMPNNRFLAERTGGTYSTLKVQPAELEDSGVYFCASSLYSPGLGAEKLFFGSGTQLSVL.

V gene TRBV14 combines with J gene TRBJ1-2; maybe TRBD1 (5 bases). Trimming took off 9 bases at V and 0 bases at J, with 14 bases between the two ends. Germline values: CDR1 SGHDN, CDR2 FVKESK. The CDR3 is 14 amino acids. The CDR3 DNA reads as TGTGCCAGTCCAGTGGGCAGGGCTAACTATGGCTACACCTTC. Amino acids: CASPVGRANYGYTF. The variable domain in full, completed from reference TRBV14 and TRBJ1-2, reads EAGVTQFPSHSVIEKGQTVTLRCDPISGHDNLYWYRRVMGKEIKFLLHFVKESKQDESGMPNNRFLAERTGGTYSTLKVQPAELEDSGVYFCASPVGRANYGYTFGSGTRLTVV.

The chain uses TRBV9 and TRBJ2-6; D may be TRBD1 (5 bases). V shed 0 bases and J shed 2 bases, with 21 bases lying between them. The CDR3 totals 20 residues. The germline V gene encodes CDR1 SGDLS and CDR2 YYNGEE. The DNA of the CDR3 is TGTGCCAGCAGCGTAGAAAGTCTGGCAGGGAATACTCCTGGGGCCAACGTCCTGACTTTC. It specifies CASSVESLAGNTPGANVLTF.

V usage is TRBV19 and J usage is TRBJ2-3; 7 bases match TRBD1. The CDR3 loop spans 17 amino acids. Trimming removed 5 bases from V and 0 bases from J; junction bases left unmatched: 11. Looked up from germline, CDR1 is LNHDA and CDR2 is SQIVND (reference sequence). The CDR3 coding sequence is TGTGCCAGTAGTCCCCCAAGGGGGCTCGTAAGCACAGATACGCAGTATTTT. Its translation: CASSPPRGLVSTDTQYF.

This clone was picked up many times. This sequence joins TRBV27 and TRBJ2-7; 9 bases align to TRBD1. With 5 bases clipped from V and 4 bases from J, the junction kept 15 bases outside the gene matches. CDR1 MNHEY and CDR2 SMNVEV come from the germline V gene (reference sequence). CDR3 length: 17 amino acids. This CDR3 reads CASSPLAHPGQGYEQYF. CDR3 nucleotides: TGTGCCAGCAGTCCCCTCGCTCATCCGGGACAGGGTTACGAGCAGTACTTC.

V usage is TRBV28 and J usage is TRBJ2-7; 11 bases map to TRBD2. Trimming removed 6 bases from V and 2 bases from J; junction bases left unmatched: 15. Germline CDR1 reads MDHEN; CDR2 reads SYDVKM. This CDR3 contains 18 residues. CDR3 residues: CASSYRGVGTSGTYEQYF. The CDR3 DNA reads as TGTGCCAGCAGCTATCGTGGGGTGGGGACTAGCGGAACCTACGAGCAGTACTTC. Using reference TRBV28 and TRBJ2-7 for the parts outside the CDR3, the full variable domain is DVKVTQSSRYLVKRTGEKVFLECVQDMDHENMFWYRQDPGLGLRLIYFSYDVKMKEKGDIPEGYSVSREKKERFSLILESASTNQTSMYLCASSYRGVGTSGTYEQYFGPGTRLTVT.

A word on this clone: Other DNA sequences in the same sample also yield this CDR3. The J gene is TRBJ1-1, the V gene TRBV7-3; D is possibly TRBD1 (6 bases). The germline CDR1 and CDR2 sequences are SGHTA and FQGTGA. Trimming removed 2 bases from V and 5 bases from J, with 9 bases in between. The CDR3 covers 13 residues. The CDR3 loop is CASSLGGATEAFF. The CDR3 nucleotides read TGTGCCAGCAGCTTAGGGGGGGCAACTGAAGCTTTCTTT.

CDR3 sequence reads: CASQGGGETQYF. The CDR3 nucleotides read TGTGCCAGCCAGGGAGGAGGCGAGACCCAGTACTTC. This chain links TRBV7-9 with TRBJ2-5; D might be TRBD2 (6 bases). The V end lost 8 bases, the J end lost 5 bases, and 12 bases lay between the germline ends. The CDR3 covers 12 residues. Per the germline V gene, CDR1 is SEHNR and CDR2 is FQNEAQ (reference sequence).

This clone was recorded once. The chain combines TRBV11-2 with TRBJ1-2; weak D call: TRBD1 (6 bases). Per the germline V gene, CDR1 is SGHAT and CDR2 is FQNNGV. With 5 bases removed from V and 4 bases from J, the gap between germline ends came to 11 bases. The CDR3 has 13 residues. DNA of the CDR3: TGTGCCAGCAGCCCAGGGGATAGCTATGGCTACACCTTC. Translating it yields CASSPGDSYGYTF.

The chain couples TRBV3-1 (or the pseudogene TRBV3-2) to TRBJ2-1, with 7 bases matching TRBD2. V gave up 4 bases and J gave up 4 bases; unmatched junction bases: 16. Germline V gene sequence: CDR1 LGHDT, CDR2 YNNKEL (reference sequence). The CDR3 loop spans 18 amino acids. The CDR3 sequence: CASSRRPPRLAEYNEQFF. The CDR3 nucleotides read TGTGCCAGCAGCCGCCGCCCGCCGCGGCTAGCGGAGTACAATGAGCAGTTCTTC.

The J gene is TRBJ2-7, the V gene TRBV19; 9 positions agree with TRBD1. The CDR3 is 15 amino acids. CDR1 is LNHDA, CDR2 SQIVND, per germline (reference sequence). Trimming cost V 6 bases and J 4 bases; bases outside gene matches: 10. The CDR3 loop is CASRVAGQGFYEQYF. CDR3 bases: TGTGCCAGTAGGGTCGCGGGACAGGGTTTTTACGAGCAGTACTTC.

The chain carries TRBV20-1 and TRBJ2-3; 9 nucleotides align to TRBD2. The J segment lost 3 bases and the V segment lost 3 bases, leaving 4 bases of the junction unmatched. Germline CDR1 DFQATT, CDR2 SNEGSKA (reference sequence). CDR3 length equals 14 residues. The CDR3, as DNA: TGCAGTGCTAGTAGCGGGAGCGGGACAGATACGCAGTATTTT. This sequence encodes CSASSGSGTDTQYF.

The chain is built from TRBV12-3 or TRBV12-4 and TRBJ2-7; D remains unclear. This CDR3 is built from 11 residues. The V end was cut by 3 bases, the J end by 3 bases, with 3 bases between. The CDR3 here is CASSFRYEQYF. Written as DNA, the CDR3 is TGTGCCAGCAGTTTTCGCTACGAGCAGTACTTC.

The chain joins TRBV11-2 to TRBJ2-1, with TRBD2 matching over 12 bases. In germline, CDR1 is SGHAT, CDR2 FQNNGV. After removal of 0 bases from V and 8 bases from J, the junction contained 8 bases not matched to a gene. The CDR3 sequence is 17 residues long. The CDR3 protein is CASSLDWGTSGWYEQFF. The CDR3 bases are TGTGCCAGCAGCTTAGATTGGGGGACTAGCGGGTGGTATGAGCAGTTCTTC.

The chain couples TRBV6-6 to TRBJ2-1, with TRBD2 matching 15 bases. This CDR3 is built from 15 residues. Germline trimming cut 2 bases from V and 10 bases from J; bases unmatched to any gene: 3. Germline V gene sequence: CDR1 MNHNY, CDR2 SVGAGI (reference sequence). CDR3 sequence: CASSYPGTSGREQFF. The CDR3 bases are TGTGCCAGCAGTTACCCAGGGACTAGCGGGAGGGAGCAGTTCTTC.

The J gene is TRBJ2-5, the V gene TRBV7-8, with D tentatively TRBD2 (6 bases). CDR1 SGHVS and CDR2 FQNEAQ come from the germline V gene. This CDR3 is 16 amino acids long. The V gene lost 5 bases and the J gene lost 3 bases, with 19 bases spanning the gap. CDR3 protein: CASSTRLVKKEETQYF. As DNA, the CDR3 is TGTGCCAGCAGCACACGACTAGTCAAGAAAGAAGAGACCCAGTACTTC.

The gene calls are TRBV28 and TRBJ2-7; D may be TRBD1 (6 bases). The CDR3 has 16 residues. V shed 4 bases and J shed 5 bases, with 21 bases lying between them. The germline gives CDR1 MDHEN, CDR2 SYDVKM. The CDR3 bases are TGTGCCAGCAGTTCCCCGGGACAACTACCCTTCAACGAGCAGTACTTC. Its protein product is CASSSPGQLPFNEQYF. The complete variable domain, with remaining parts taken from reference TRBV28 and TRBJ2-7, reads DVKVTQSSRYLVKRTGEKVFLECVQDMDHENMFWYRQDPGLGLRLIYFSYDVKMKEKGDIPEGYSVSREKKERFSLILESASTNQTSMYLCASSSPGQLPFNEQYFGPGTRLTVT.

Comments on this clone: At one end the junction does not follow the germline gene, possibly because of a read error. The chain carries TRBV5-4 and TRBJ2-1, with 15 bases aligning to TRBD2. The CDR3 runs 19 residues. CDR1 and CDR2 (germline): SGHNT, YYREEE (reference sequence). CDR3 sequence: CASRLAGTSGRYVRNEQFF. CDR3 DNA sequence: TGTGCCAGCAGGTTGGCCGGGACTAGCGGGAGGTATGTCCGGAATGAGCAGTTCTTC.

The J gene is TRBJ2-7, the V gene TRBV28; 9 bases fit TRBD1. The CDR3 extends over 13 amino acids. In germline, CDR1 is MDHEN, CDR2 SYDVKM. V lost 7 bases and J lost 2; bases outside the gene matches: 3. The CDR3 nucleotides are TGTGCCAGCAAAAGGACAGGGGCCTACGAGCAGTACTTC. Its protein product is CASKRTGAYEQYF. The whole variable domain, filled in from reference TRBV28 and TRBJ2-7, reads DVKVTQSSRYLVKRTGEKVFLECVQDMDHENMFWYRQDPGLGLRLIYFSYDVKMKEKGDIPEGYSVSREKKERFSLILESASTNQTSMYLCASKRTGAYEQYFGPGTRLTVT.

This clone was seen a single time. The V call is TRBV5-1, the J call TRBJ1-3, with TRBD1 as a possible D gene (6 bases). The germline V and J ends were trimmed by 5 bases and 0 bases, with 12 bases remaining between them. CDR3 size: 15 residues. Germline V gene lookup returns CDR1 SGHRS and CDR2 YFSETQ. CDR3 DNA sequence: TGCGCCAGCAGGCCCTTACAGGGCTCTGGAAACACCATATATTTT. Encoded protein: CASRPLQGSGNTIYF.

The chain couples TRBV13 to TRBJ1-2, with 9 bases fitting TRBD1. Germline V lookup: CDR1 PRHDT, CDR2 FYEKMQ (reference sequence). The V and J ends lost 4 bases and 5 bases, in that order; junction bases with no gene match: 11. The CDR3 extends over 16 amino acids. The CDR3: CASSSSPGQGRYGYTF. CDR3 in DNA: TGTGCCAGCAGCTCATCCCCAGGACAGGGGCGGTATGGCTACACCTTC.

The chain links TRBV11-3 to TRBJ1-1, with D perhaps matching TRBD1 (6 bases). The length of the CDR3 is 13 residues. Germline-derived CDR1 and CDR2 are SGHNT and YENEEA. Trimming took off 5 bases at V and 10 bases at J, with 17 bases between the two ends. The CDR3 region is CASSPNWGGRAFF. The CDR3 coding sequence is TGTGCCAGCAGCCCAAACTGGGGGGGGCGAGCTTTCTTT.

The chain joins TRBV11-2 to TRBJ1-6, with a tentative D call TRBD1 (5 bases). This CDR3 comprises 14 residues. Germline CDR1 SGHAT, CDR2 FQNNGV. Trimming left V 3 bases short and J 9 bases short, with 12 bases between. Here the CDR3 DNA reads TGTGCCAGCAGCTTGGGCAGGGAGGCTTCACCCCTCCACTTT. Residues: CASSLGREASPLHF.

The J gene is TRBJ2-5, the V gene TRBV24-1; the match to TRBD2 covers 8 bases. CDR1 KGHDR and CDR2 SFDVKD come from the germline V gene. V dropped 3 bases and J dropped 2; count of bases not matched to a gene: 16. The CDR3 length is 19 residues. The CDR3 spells CATSDPTPETSVSQETQYF. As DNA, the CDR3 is TGTGCCACCAGTGATCCAACCCCCGAGACTAGCGTATCTCAAGAGACCCAGTACTTC.

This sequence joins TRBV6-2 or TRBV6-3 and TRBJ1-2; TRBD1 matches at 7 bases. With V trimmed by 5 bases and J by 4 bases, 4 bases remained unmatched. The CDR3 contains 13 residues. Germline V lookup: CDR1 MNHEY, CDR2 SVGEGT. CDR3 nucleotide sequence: TGTGCCAGCAGTGACAGGGTGGGCTATGGCTACACCTTC. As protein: CASSDRVGYGYTF.

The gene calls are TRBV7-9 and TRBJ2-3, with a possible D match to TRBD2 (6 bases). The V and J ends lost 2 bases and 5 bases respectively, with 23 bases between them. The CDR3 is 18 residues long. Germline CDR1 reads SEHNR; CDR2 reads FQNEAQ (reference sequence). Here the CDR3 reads CASSLIGVRAGPGDTQYF. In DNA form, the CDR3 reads TGTGCCAGCAGCTTAATCGGGGTCAGAGCGGGCCCGGGAGATACGCAGTATTTT.